The 7 T cell receptor beta chains listed next were all sequenced from one sample in a study of long-term antiretroviral therapy in people with HIV. The immunoSEQ assay was v3.0, run at survey level. Sequenced by immunoSEQ multiplex PCR; TCRdb stores in-frame clones only, minus some. The sample yields over 10,000 clones, roughly 80% seen once. This specimen consisted of unsorted PBMCs, obtained 0.5 years before starting antiretroviral therapy. The receptor source for this set is a woman between 35 and 50 years old with HIV.

V usage is TRBV7-8 and J usage is TRBJ2-7; D not certain. V shed 3 bases and J shed 6 bases, with 6 bases lying between them. This CDR3 spans 11 amino acids. Germline V lookup: CDR1 SGHVS, CDR2 FQNEAQ. The CDR3 DNA is TGTGCCAGCAGCTTCGGAGTCGAGCAGTACTTC. Its translation: CASSFGVEQYF.

This sequence joins TRBV5-5 and TRBJ1-1; a weak D match, TRBD1 (6 bases). The CDR3 totals 13 residues. The V end lost 3 bases, the J end lost 14 bases, and 20 bases lay between the germline ends. Germline V CDR1 and CDR2: SGHKS, YYEKEE (reference sequence). CDR3 protein: CASSYDRNLPPFF. DNA of the CDR3: TGTGCCAGCAGCTATGACAGGAATTTACCCCCCTTCTTT.

The CDR3 here is CASSPPRGREGRTEAFF. In DNA form, the CDR3 reads TGTGCCAGCAGCCCGCCGCGAGGGCGCGAAGGGCGTACTGAAGCTTTCTTT. The J gene is TRBJ1-1, the V gene TRBV7-9; unclear D gene. The V gene's germline CDR1 is SEHNR and CDR2 FQNEAQ (reference sequence). The CDR3 extends over 17 amino acids. V was pared by 5 bases and J by 5 bases, with 24 bases between.

This clone was observed a few times. The chain recombines TRBV30 with TRBJ1-1, with D possibly being TRBD1 (5 bases). Germline CDR1 and CDR2: GTSNPN and SVGIG (reference sequence). This CDR3 is 12 amino acids long. Trimming took 1 base from V and 5 from J, leaving 8 bases between them. The CDR3 spells CAWSGGKTEAFF. Here the CDR3 DNA reads TGTGCCTGGAGTGGGGGGAAAACTGAAGCTTTCTTT.

The chain carries TRBV30 and TRBJ1-1; D is unclear. Between the trimmed V and J ends, which lost 4 bases and 1 base, there was a span of 13 bases. CDR1 is GTSNPN and CDR2 is SVGIG in the germline V gene (reference sequence). The CDR3 consists of 14 residues. The CDR3 DNA is TGTGCCTGGATTAGGGTGATGAGGAACACTGAAGCTTTCTTT. Residues: CAWIRVMRNTEAFF.

This chain links TRBV7-9 with TRBJ2-2; 11 bases match TRBD2. With 3 bases clipped from V and 5 bases from J, the junction kept 11 bases outside the gene matches. Germline V gives CDR1 SEHNR, CDR2 FQNEAQ (reference sequence). This CDR3 is 18 amino acids long. In DNA form, the CDR3 reads TGTGCCAGCAGCTTGGCGAGGACTAGCGGGTTACAAACCGGGGAGCTGTTTTTT. Encoded protein: CASSLARTSGLQTGELFF.

The V and J genes are TRBV5-5 and TRBJ2-7; 8 bases line up with TRBD1. Losses at the gene ends were 4 bases for V and 12 bases for J; bases not matched to a gene: 6. Germline V gene sequence: CDR1 SGHKS, CDR2 YYEKEE (reference sequence). The CDR3 loop spans 11 amino acids. This CDR3 reads CASSPDRELYF. CDR3 DNA: TGTGCCAGCAGCCCGGACAGGGAACTGTACTTC.